This TCR beta chain was captured in a study of PD-1 blockade in classical Hodgkin lymphoma. The table came from immunoSEQ multiplex PCR; TCRdb's copy has only in-frame clones and leaves some out. The repertoire consists of tens of thousands of clones, with around four fifths occurring once and the leading ten covering roughly 12%. Time point given: cycle 4 day 1 (C4D1), after six to seven weeks of nivolumab. With no exception, relapse followed autologous stem cell transplantation in all patients, and brentuximab vedotin exposure varied. This clone is a singleton in its sample. Its specificity is unknown. Findings and limits, study-wide: Newly diagnosed patients were reported to exhibit reduced baseline TCR diversity relative to healthy donors. Prior to therapy, complete responders displayed diversity much like that of newly diagnosed patients.

This CDR3 contains 16 residues. The TCR originated in a human donor with classical Hodgkin lymphoma. The chain has TRBV12-1 and TRBJ1-2. TRBV12-1 is recorded as a pseudogene. The sample consisted of peripheral blood mononuclear cells (PBMCs), taken before the fourth cycle of nivolumab. The CDR3 sequence: CASSTLPAETNYGYTF. Here the CDR3 DNA reads TGTGCCAGCAGCACACTCCCCGCCGAAACTAACTATGGCTACACCTTC.